The 15 T cell receptor beta chains presented below share a single source sample, sequenced in a study of cytomegalovirus exposure and HLA in healthy donors. The PCR employed 60 Vbeta primers together with 13 Jbeta primers. Assay used: immunoSEQ multiplex PCR; TCRdb lists only in-frame clones, some missing. The data contain about 160,000 clones, over 60% of them singletons. Sequencing input: PBMCs. Receptors originate from a woman between 50 and 59 years old in good health and CMV-seropositive.

This clone was seen a single time. The V call is TRBV6-5, the J call TRBJ2-5, with D perhaps TRBD1 (6 bases). V was shortened by 6 bases and J by 5 bases, with 16 bases between the two germline ends. Germline V CDR1 and CDR2: MNHEY, SVGAGI. The CDR3 has 14 residues. CDR3 amino acids: CASRRLQGKETQYF. The CDR3 region has the DNA TGTGCCAGCAGGCGTCTTCAGGGGAAGGAGACCCAGTACTTC.

The chain carries TRBV10-2 and TRBJ1-2; 9 bases map to TRBD1. The CDR3 contains 15 residues. With V trimmed by 0 bases and J by 8 bases, 7 bases remained unmatched. Germline CDR1 and CDR2: WSHSY and SAAADI. The DNA for the CDR3 is TGCGCCAGCAGTGAGTCGTCCGTCGGGACAGGGGGCTACACCTTC. As protein: CASSESSVGTGGYTF.

The rearrangement uses TRBV20-1 and TRBJ1-2; D gene unclear. V was pared by 3 bases and J by 5 bases, with 7 bases between. Germline assignment: CDR1 DFQATT and CDR2 SNEGSKA (reference sequence). The CDR3 is made up of 11 amino acids. This CDR3 is CSASPGYGYTF. The DNA of the CDR3 is TGCAGTGCTAGCCCGGGGTATGGCTACACCTTC.

The gene calls are TRBV6-1 and TRBJ1-6; 7 bases align to TRBD1. Per germline, CDR1 MNHNS and CDR2 SASEGT. The V and J ends lost 10 bases and 5 bases, in that order; junction bases with no gene match: 5. The CDR3 runs to 13 residues. CDR3 sequence: CATFTGDNSPLHF. The CDR3 region has the DNA TGTGCCACCTTTACAGGGGATAATTCACCCCTCCACTTT.

The V gene is TRBV5-1, the J gene TRBJ2-7; 7 bases align to TRBD1. Per the germline V gene, CDR1 is SGHRS and CDR2 is YFSETQ. This CDR3 contains 14 residues. V dropped 4 bases and J dropped 3; count of bases not matched to a gene: 7. In DNA, the CDR3 is TGCGCCAGCAGCATCAATACAGGGGACTACGAGCAGTACTTC. Protein product: CASSINTGDYEQYF.

The chain uses TRBV7-2 and TRBJ2-1; a weak D match, TRBD2 (7 bases). Trimming took off 8 bases at V and 4 bases at J, with 18 bases between the two ends. The CDR3 has 15 residues. Germline V gene lookup returns CDR1 SGHTA and CDR2 FQGNSA. The CDR3 DNA reads TGTGCCAGCGGGAGGGGGGGTTTGCTATACAATGAGCAGTTCTTC. This sequence encodes CASGRGGLLYNEQFF.

The chain combines TRBV7-2 with TRBJ1-1; D unresolved. The CDR3 is made up of 14 amino acids. Germline-derived CDR1 and CDR2 are SGHTA and FQGNSA. V lost 1 base, J lost 1 base, and 7 bases lay in between. CDR3 in DNA: TGTGCCAGCAGCTTAGAGAGGAGGAACACTGAAGCTTTCTTT. Translation gives CASSLERRNTEAFF.

This clone appeared a few times. V is TRBV10-3 and J is TRBJ2-7; TRBD1 is a possible D gene (6 bases). V lost 3 bases to trimming and J lost 3 bases, with 12 bases between them. This CDR3 has 14 amino acids. CDR1 is ENHRY and CDR2 is SYGVKD in the germline V gene. DNA of the CDR3: TGTGCCATCAGTGAATTAGGGGACAACTACGAGCAGTACTTC. Protein: CAISELGDNYEQYF.

This clone was counted between two and nine times. Other DNA sequences of this sample code for an identical CDR3. V gene TRBV11-2 combines with J gene TRBJ1-5; a weak D match, TRBD1 (5 bases). The germline V gene has CDR1 SGHAT and CDR2 FQNNGV. The CDR3 contains 14 residues. Trimming stripped 0 bases from V and 5 bases from J, with 8 bases between. The CDR3 DNA follows: TGTGCCAGCAGCTTAGATGGAGGGGATCAGCCCCAGCATTTT. Translating gives CASSLDGGDQPQHF.

This sequence joins TRBV12-5 and TRBJ2-1; D is perhaps TRBD1 (6 bases). The germline V gene has CDR1 LGHNT and CDR2 FRNRAP. Trimming left V 4 bases short and J 7 bases short, with 17 bases between. The CDR3 contains 15 residues. The DNA for the CDR3 is TGTGCTAGTGGTTCCCCGGGACAAGGGTGGAATGAGCAGTTCTTC. The encoded protein is CASGSPGQGWNEQFF.

The J gene is TRBJ1-3, the V gene TRBV4-1, with D perhaps matching TRBD1 (6 bases). The CDR3 extends over 15 amino acids. Germline V gives CDR1 MGHRA, CDR2 YSYEKL. Trimming removed 0 bases from V and 6 bases from J, with 12 bases in between. The CDR3 region is CASSQEGGAKNTIYF. The CDR3 DNA follows: TGCGCCAGCAGCCAAGAGGGGGGGGCGAAAAACACCATATATTTT.

The rearrangement joins TRBV7-9 to TRBJ1-1, with a possible D match to TRBD1 (6 bases). V was pared by 5 bases and J by 0 bases, with 16 bases between. Looked up from germline, CDR1 is SEHNR and CDR2 is FQNEAQ (reference sequence). This CDR3 spans 16 amino acids. CDR3 nucleotides: TGTGCCAGCAGCCAGGACAGATCGTGGGTGAACACTGAAGCTTTCTTT. It translates to CASSQDRSWVNTEAFF.

CDR3 residues: CASSPQIALPYGYTF. The CDR3 coding sequence is TGTGCCAGCAGTCCTCAAATTGCGCTACCCTATGGCTACACCTTC. The rearrangement uses TRBV27 and TRBJ1-2, with no clear D. V was clipped by 5 bases and J by 4 bases, with 17 bases between them. The CDR3 runs to 15 residues. Germline V gene data show CDR1 as MNHEY and CDR2 as SMNVEV (reference sequence).

The chain combines TRBV27 with TRBJ1-2, with 8 bases identical to TRBD1. Germline CDR1 is MNHEY and CDR2 is SMNVEV (reference sequence). Unmatched junction bases numbered 3, after V lost 4 bases and J lost 5 bases. The CDR3 runs to 13 residues. CDR3 sequence (DNA): TGTGCCAGCAGTTCAAGACAGGGGTATGGCTACACCTTC. This codes for CASSSRQGYGYTF.

The chain combines TRBV7-9 with TRBJ1-4; tentative D call: TRBD1 (6 bases). V was pared by 1 base and J by 7 bases, with 16 bases between. The length of the CDR3 is 16 residues. Germline CDR1 SEHNR, CDR2 FQNEAQ (reference sequence). This CDR3 reads CASSLEGGGIPEKLFF. In nucleotides, the CDR3 is TGTGCCAGCAGCTTAGAAGGCGGGGGCATACCTGAAAAACTGTTTTTT. The whole variable domain, filled in from reference TRBV7-9 and TRBJ1-4, reads DTGVSQNPRHKITKRGQNVTFRCDPISEHNRLYWYRQTLGQGPEFLTYFQNEAQLEKSRLLSDRFSAERPKGSFSTLEIQRTEQGDSAMYLCASSLEGGGIPEKLFFGSGTQLSVL.